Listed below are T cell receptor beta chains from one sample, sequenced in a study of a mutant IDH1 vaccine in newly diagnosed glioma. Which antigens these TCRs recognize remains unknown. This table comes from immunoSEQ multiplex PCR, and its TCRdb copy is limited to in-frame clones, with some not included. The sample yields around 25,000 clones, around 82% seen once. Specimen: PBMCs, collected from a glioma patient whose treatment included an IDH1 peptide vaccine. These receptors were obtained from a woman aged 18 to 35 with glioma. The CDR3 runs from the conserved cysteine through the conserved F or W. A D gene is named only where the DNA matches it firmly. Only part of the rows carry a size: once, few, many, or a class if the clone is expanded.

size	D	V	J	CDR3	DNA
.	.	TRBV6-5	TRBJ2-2	CASSYSRGYTGELFF	TGTGCCAGCAGTTACTCGAGGGGGTACACCGGGGAGCTGTTTTTT
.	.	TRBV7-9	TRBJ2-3	CASSLGGSGTDTQYF	TGTGCCAGCAGCTTAGGTGGTAGCGGCACAGATACGCAGTATTTT
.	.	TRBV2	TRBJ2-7	CASSEGREIGEQYF	TGTGCCAGCAGTGAGGGACGGGAGATCGGCGAGCAGTACTTC
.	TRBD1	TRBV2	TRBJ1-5	CASSGQGKNQPQHF	TGTGCCAGCAGCGGACAGGGGAAAAATCAGCCCCAGCATTTT
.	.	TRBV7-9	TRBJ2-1	CASSLGGTYNEQFF	TGTGCCAGCAGCTTAGGCGGAACCTACAATGAGCAGTTCTTC
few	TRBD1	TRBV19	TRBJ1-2	CASVPDPGQGGYGYTF	TGTGCCAGTGTCCCAGATCCGGGACAGGGGGGCTATGGCTACACCTTC
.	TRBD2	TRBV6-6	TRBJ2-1	CASTAGGNEQFF	TGTGCCAGCACGGCGGGAGGCAATGAGCAGTTCTTC
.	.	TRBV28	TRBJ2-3	CASSLYSDTQYF	TGTGCCAGCAGTTTGTATTCAGATACGCAGTATTTT
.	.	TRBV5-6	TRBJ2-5	CASSLAGNQETQYF	TGTGCCAGCAGCTTGGCAGGCAATCAAGAGACCCAGTACTTC
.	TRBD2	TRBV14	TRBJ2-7	CASSQVTSGRFTEQYF	TGTGCCAGCAGCCAGGTCACTAGCGGGAGGTTCACCGAGCAGTACTTC
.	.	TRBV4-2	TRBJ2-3	CASSQEAGLSDTQYF	TGTGCCAGCAGCCAAGAGGCAGGGCTCTCAGATACGCAGTATTTT
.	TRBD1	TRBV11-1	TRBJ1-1	CASTLGGTGTRENTEAFF	TGTGCCAGCACCCTAGGAGGGACAGGAACTAGGGAGAACACTGAAGCTTTCTTT